This T cell receptor (beta chain) originates from a study of T cells after posttransplantation cyclophosphamide. Study conclusions and caveats: TRB overlap between skin or GI tissue T cells and blood was limited. TRB clonality was highly associated with recipient CMV seropositivity and reactivation. Donor CD8+ memory clones often dominated recipient blood repertoires at later times.

As for this clone: The antigen is undetermined.

TCRdb keeps only in-frame clones here, not all; method: immunoSEQ multiplex PCR. Of 12,000 or so clones in the sample, about 89% were seen once. Cyclophosphamide on days +3 and +4 followed busulfan-fludarabine conditioning and a marrow graft. The sample here was PBMCs, taken after allogeneic stem cell transplant with posttransplant cyclophosphamide. The TCR sequence derives from a female patient aged 25-40 years who received an allogeneic stem cell transplant from an unrelated donor, was CMV-positive, and had no GVHD. Some T cells may have come from the graft donor.

CDR3 sequence (DNA): TGCGCCAGTTGCAGGGATAATTCACCCCTCCACTTT. It specifies CASCRDNSPLHF. The chain links TRBV5-1 to TRBJ1-6; a possible D gene is TRBD1 (5 bases). Germline V gene sequence: CDR1 SGHRS, CDR2 YFSETQ. V shed 8 bases and J shed 5 bases, with 8 bases lying between them. The CDR3 covers 12 residues. Complete variable domain (other parts from reference TRBV5-1 and TRBJ1-6): KAGVTQTPRYLIKTRGQQVTLSCSPISGHRSVSWYQQTPGQGLQFLFEYFSETQRNKGNFPGRFSGRQFSNSRSEMNVSTLELGDSALYLCASCRDNSPLHFGNGTRLTVT.